The T cell receptor beta chain described here comes from a study of STAT3 mutations in large granular lymphocyte leukemia. Some 41,000 productive templates were obtained per sample on average. Libraries were prepared by immunoSEQ multiplex PCR; TCRdb keeps only in-frame clonotypes and omits some of them. The table has under 15,000 clones, roughly 85% seen once; the top ten hold around 12%. General study findings and limits: Some patients had dominant TCR clones larger than their STAT3 mutant burden. Every T-cell large granular lymphocyte leukemia patient had at least one immunodominant TCR beta clonotype. In about 30% of the 18 patients, new TCR clonotypes emerged after therapy.

For this clone: Antigen specificity is unknown.

The specimen sequenced was PBMCs. The TCR was taken from a human donor with T large granular lymphocyte leukemia. Some clones in this sample may be carry-over from other donors' samples.

CDR3 bases: TGTGCCAGCAGCTTGGCTGTAGGGGAGGGCTACGAGCAGTACGTC. Translation: CASSLAVGEGYEQYV. The chain is built from TRBV7-8 and TRBJ2-7, with 7 positions matching TRBD2. J lost 3 bases, V lost 3 bases, and 8 bases had no gene match. This CDR3 is 15 amino acids long. Germline V gene sequence: CDR1 SGHVS, CDR2 FQNEAQ.